Below, 18 T cell receptor beta chains from the same sample are listed, as sequenced in a study of blood T cell repertoires in COVID-19. The table came from immunoSEQ multiplex PCR; TCRdb's copy has only in-frame clones and leaves some out. The table shows approximately 140,000 clones, with about 80% occurring only once. What was sequenced was peripheral blood. The receptor source for this set is a man in his 70s with acute or convalescent COVID-19.

The V gene is TRBV6-4, the J gene TRBJ2-7; TRBD1 agrees at 7 bases. Unmatched junction bases numbered 5, after V lost 9 bases and J lost 0 bases. In germline, CDR1 is MRHNA, CDR2 SNTAGT. There are 13 residues in the CDR3. The DNA of the CDR3 is TGTGCCAGTTCCGGGACAGACTCCTACGAGCAGTACTTC. This codes for CASSGTDSYEQYF.

The gene calls are TRBV6-5 and TRBJ2-7, with D maybe TRBD1 (6 bases). CDR3 size: 14 residues. Germline V lookup: CDR1 MNHEY, CDR2 SVGAGI. V lost 4 bases to trimming and J lost 6 bases, with 16 bases between them. The CDR3 DNA follows: TGTGCCAGCAGTTTCCCCACAGGGATCGGCGAGCAGTACTTC. It specifies CASSFPTGIGEQYF.

This clone was detected once. The chain carries TRBV5-1 and TRBJ1-1, with D uncertain. CDR1 SGHRS and CDR2 YFSETQ come from the germline V gene. This CDR3 is 15 amino acids long. V dropped 0 bases and J dropped 4 bases, with 13 bases sitting between them. The chain's CDR3 is CASSLGVQAATEAFF. CDR3 sequence (DNA): TGCGCCAGCAGCTTGGGTGTTCAGGCCGCCACTGAAGCTTTCTTT.

The chain has TRBV9 and TRBJ2-3; 11 bases align to TRBD1. This CDR3 has 16 amino acids. The V gene's germline CDR1 is SGDLS and CDR2 YYNGEE. V was clipped by 4 bases and J by 5 bases; unmatched bases: 9. The CDR3 coding sequence is TGTGCCAGCAGCCCCACCGGGACAGGGGGTATAGATACGCAGTATTTT. Protein product: CASSPTGTGGIDTQYF.

This clone was counted only a few times. The rearrangement uses TRBV25-1 and TRBJ1-6, with 8 bases fitting TRBD1. The V gene end was trimmed by 5 bases and the J gene end by 10 bases; junction bases not matched to a gene: 7. The CDR3 is 14 amino acids. Germline CDR1 reads MGHDK; CDR2 reads SYGVNS. For the CDR3, the DNA is TGTGCCAGCAGTCGATCGACAGGGGAATCACCCCTCCACTTT. As protein: CASSRSTGESPLHF.

This clone was seen a single time. The chain combines TRBV5-4 with TRBJ1-4; possible D gene TRBD1, 5 bases. The CDR3 covers 15 residues. V lost 3 bases and J 7 bases, leaving 16 bases between the germline ends. In germline, CDR1 is SGHNT, CDR2 YYREEE (reference sequence). CDR3 coding DNA: TGTGCCAGCAGCTCCTCGGGCGTAGGGGCTGAAAAACTGTTTTTT. It translates to CASSSSGVGAEKLFF.

V is TRBV19 and J is TRBJ1-4, with 9 bases lining up with TRBD1. The CDR3 has 15 residues. V was clipped by 6 bases and J by 10 bases; unmatched bases: 12. Germline CDR1 reads LNHDA; CDR2 reads SQIVND (reference sequence). As DNA, the CDR3 is TGTGCCAGTAGGGACGTAACAGGGGGCTCGGGAAAACTGTTTTTT. Encoded protein: CASRDVTGGSGKLFF.

The CDR3 protein is CASSPRGTQYF. CDR3 bases: TGTGCCAGCAGTCCCAGGGGTACGCAGTATTTT. V gene TRBV7-2 combines with J gene TRBJ2-3, with D maybe TRBD1 (6 bases). CDR1 SGHTA and CDR2 FQGNSA come from the germline V gene. The CDR3 runs to 11 residues. The V gene lost 6 bases and the J gene lost 8 bases, with 9 bases spanning the gap.

V usage is TRBV15 and J usage is TRBJ1-5, with a tentative D call TRBD1 (6 bases). This CDR3 is 15 amino acids long. Germline V gene lookup returns CDR1 LNHNV and CDR2 YYDKDF (reference sequence). Trimming left V 3 bases short and J 7 bases short, with 16 bases between. The CDR3 protein is CATSRANRVGQPQHF. CDR3 coding DNA: TGTGCCACCAGCAGGGCAAACAGGGTAGGGCAGCCCCAGCATTTT. The whole variable domain, filled in from reference TRBV15 and TRBJ1-5, reads DAMVIQNPRYQVTQFGKPVTLSCSQTLNHNVMYWYQQKSSQAPKLLFHYYDKDFNNEADTPDNFQSRRPNTSFCFLDIRSPGLGDTAMYLCATSRANRVGQPQHFGDGTRLSIL.

The CDR3 DNA reads as TGTGCCAGCAGCTTAGCCCCGTTCGAGCAGTACTTC. This translates into CASSLAPFEQYF. The gene calls are TRBV7-2 and TRBJ2-7; D unresolved. Germline V lookup: CDR1 SGHTA, CDR2 FQGNSA. V shed 0 bases and J shed 6 bases, with 6 bases lying between them. The CDR3 loop spans 12 amino acids. Filled out from reference TRBV7-2 and TRBJ2-7, the complete variable domain reads GAGVSQSPSNKVTEKGKDVELRCDPISGHTALYWYRQSLGQGLEFLIYFQGNSAPDKSGLPSDRFSAERTGGSVSTLTIQRTQQEDSAVYLCASSLAPFEQYFGPGTRLTVT.

The chain joins TRBV5-1 to TRBJ2-7; a weak D match, TRBD1 (5 bases). Trimming removed 0 bases from V and 5 bases from J, with 18 bases in between. In germline, CDR1 is SGHRS, CDR2 YFSETQ. The CDR3 contains 16 residues. The CDR3 DNA follows: TGCGCCAGCAGCTTGGACGGGTCGGTCAGGGTCCACGAGCAGTACTTC. It codes for CASSLDGSVRVHEQYF. The full variable domain, with the rest looked up from reference TRBV5-1 and TRBJ2-7, is KAGVTQTPRYLIKTRGQQVTLSCSPISGHRSVSWYQQTPGQGLQFLFEYFSETQRNKGNFPGRFSGRQFSNSRSEMNVSTLELGDSALYLCASSLDGSVRVHEQYFGPGTRLTVT.

The chain recombines TRBV11-2 with TRBJ2-2, with D perhaps TRBD1 (6 bases). The V gene's germline CDR1 is SGHAT and CDR2 FQNNGV. The CDR3 sequence is 14 residues long. The V end lost 4 bases, the J end lost 4 bases, and 10 bases lay between the germline ends. The CDR3 region is CASSSLRGTGELFF. The CDR3 nucleotides are TGTGCCAGCAGCTCCCTCAGGGGCACCGGGGAGCTGTTTTTT. The full variable domain, its missing parts supplied by reference TRBV11-2 and TRBJ2-2, is EAGVAQSPRYKIIEKRQSVAFWCNPISGHATLYWYQQILGQGPKLLIQFQNNGVVDDSQLPKDRFSAERLKGVDSTLKIQPAKLEDSAVYLCASSSLRGTGELFFGEGSRLTVL.

The chain links TRBV6-5 to TRBJ1-1; 8 positions match TRBD1. With 6 bases clipped from V and 8 bases from J, the junction kept 8 bases outside the gene matches. Germline CDR1 and CDR2: MNHEY and SVGAGI. The CDR3 runs 13 residues. The CDR3 reads CASSLLDRGEAFF. CDR3 DNA sequence: TGTGCCAGCAGCCTACTTGACAGGGGAGAAGCTTTCTTT.

The chain couples TRBV5-8 to TRBJ1-3; no definite D call. Germline V gene sequence: CDR1 SGHTS, CDR2 YDEGEE. The V end lost 1 base, the J end lost 0 bases, and 8 bases lay between the germline ends. The CDR3 is 15 amino acids. For the CDR3, the DNA is TGTGCCAGCAGCTTGTGGCACCTCTCTGGAAACACCATATATTTT. Protein sequence: CASSLWHLSGNTIYF.

This chain links TRBV11-2 with TRBJ1-1; no reliable D call. V was clipped by 1 base and J by 0 bases, with 12 bases between them. Per the germline V gene, CDR1 is SGHAT and CDR2 is FQNNGV. The CDR3 contains 16 residues. The CDR3 is CASSLGSTAMNTEAFF. The CDR3, as DNA: TGTGCCAGCAGCTTAGGGAGTACGGCGATGAACACTGAAGCTTTCTTT.

The chain employs TRBV15 and TRBJ2-1; 8 positions agree with TRBD2. V was clipped by 3 bases and J by 1 base; unmatched bases: 8. Looked up from germline, CDR1 is LNHNV and CDR2 is YYDKDF (reference sequence). The CDR3 runs to 17 residues. This CDR3 reads CATSRRGGGGSYNEQFF. As DNA, the CDR3 is TGTGCCACCAGCAGGAGAGGAGGCGGGGGGTCCTACAATGAGCAGTTCTTC.

This sequence joins TRBV27 and TRBJ1-2, with D possibly TRBD1 on 5 matching bases. Trimming took off 6 bases at V and 4 bases at J, with 21 bases between the two ends. This CDR3 contains 16 residues. Looked up from germline, CDR1 is MNHEY and CDR2 is SMNVEV (reference sequence). DNA for the CDR3: TGTGCCAGCAGGCCCTGGGGCCGCAGGGCAAGCTATGGCTACACCTTC. Its protein is CASRPWGRRASYGYTF.

The J gene is TRBJ1-1, the V gene TRBV11-2, with D perhaps TRBD1 (6 bases). Trimming took off 4 bases at V and 4 bases at J, with 13 bases between the two ends. This CDR3 region has 14 residues. The germline CDR1 and CDR2 sequences are SGHAT and FQNNGV. In DNA, the CDR3 is TGTGCCAGCAGCTCAGGGGAAAGGAGCACTGAAGCTTTCTTT. This codes for CASSSGERSTEAFF.